Below, 27 T cell receptor beta chains from the same sample are listed, as sequenced in a study of CD8+CD57+ T cells in acquired aplastic anemia. Genomic DNA provided the template from which TCR beta VDJ and CDR3 profiles were obtained. TCRdb independently ran MiXCR on the reads; one entry per CDR3 protein. The profile covers more than 150,000 distinct CDR3 sequences, with 64% appearing a single time and around 42% taken by the ten largest. The sample consisted of sorted CD4+, CD8+, or CD8+CD57+ T cells (not recorded which) from PBMCs. Receptor source: a human donor with severe aplastic anemia or a healthy control (not recorded which).

The chain recombines TRBV2 with TRBJ2-7; no clear D gene. The CDR3 loop spans 12 amino acids. Germline CDR1 and CDR2: SNHLY and FYNNEI. V lost 4 bases, J lost 6 bases, and 10 bases lay in between. As DNA, the CDR3 is TGTGCCAGCAGTGTATTTTTGAGCGAGCAGTACTTC. Translating it yields CASSVFLSEQYF.

The rearrangement joins TRBV7-8 to TRBJ2-5, with TRBD2 matching over 8 bases. The ends lost 3 bases at V and 0 bases at J; junction bases unmatched: 3. The CDR3 is 15 residues long. Germline V gene lookup returns CDR1 SGHVS and CDR2 FQNEAQ. The CDR3, as DNA: TGTGCCAGCAGCTTCTTAGCGGGGTACCAAGAGACCCAGTACTTC. Translated, it gives CASSFLAGYQETQYF.

The rearrangement links TRBV24-1 to TRBJ1-5; 10 bases are shared with TRBD1. Germline-derived CDR1 and CDR2 are KGHDR and SFDVKD. Trimming at V came to 4 bases and at J to 6 bases, leaving 8 bases not matched to a gene. This CDR3 has 16 residues. This CDR3 is CATSDPRTGGIQPQHF. CDR3 nucleotide sequence: TGTGCCACCAGTGACCCCAGGACAGGGGGAATTCAGCCCCAGCATTTT.

The rearrangement links TRBV20-1 to TRBJ2-3, with 13 bases identical to TRBD2. The length of the CDR3 is 16 residues. V gave up 7 bases and J gave up 1 base; unmatched junction bases: 8. Germline lookup yields CDR1 DFQATT and CDR2 SNEGSKA (reference sequence). The CDR3 sequence: CSVGLAGVMGTDTQYF. The CDR3, as DNA: TGCAGTGTTGGACTAGCGGGAGTTATGGGCACAGATACGCAGTATTTT.

The sample holds many counts of this clonotype. The gene calls are TRBV9 and TRBJ1-6; D ambiguous. Germline-derived CDR1 and CDR2 are SGDLS and YYNGEE. This CDR3 is 14 amino acids long. V was clipped by 2 bases and J by 6 bases, with 9 bases between them. The CDR3 spells CASSVGGSNSPLHF. The CDR3 coding sequence is TGTGCCAGCAGCGTGGGTGGGTCTAATTCACCCCTCCACTTT.

The V call is TRBV24-1, the J call TRBJ2-5; possibly TRBD2 for D (6 bases). Between the trimmed V and J ends, which lost 5 bases and 7 bases, there was a span of 13 bases. The CDR3 is 13 residues long. The germline V gene encodes CDR1 KGHDR and CDR2 SFDVKD. The CDR3 region is CATSGAGTATQYF. The DNA of the CDR3 is TGTGCCACCAGTGGGGCAGGGACTGCGACCCAGTACTTC.

This clonotype was detected ten times or more. The chain couples TRBV5-8 to TRBJ1-4, with D possibly TRBD1 on 5 matching bases. The CDR3 is made up of 16 amino acids. Trimming shortened V by 1 base and J by 5 bases, and 15 bases separated the two germline ends. Germline CDR1 SGHTS, CDR2 YDEGEE. The chain's CDR3 is CASSLTVTALNEKLFF. DNA of the CDR3: TGTGCCAGCAGCTTGACTGTGACAGCCTTAAATGAAAAACTGTTTTTT.

V gene TRBV6-1 combines with J gene TRBJ2-3, with TRBD2 matching 7 bases. The germline V gene encodes CDR1 MNHNS and CDR2 SASEGT. The V segment lost 5 bases and the J segment 2 bases; nucleotides outside the gene matches: 4. The CDR3 sequence is 14 residues long. The CDR3 sequence: CASSLADYTDTQYF. The CDR3 DNA reads TGTGCCAGCAGTCTAGCGGACTACACAGATACGCAGTATTTT.

This chain uses TRBV2 with TRBJ1-6; TRBD1 matches 8 bases. The CDR3 runs to 14 residues. Per the germline V gene, CDR1 is SNHLY and CDR2 is FYNNEI. J gave up 9 bases and V 4 bases, and 5 bases lay outside the gene matches. The CDR3 spells CASSVDREASPLHF. The DNA for the CDR3 is TGTGCCAGCAGTGTGGACAGGGAGGCTTCACCCCTCCACTTT.

This clonotype was counted a single time. The V gene is TRBV7-7, the J gene TRBJ1-1; no clear D. Germline CDR1 reads SSHAT; CDR2 reads FNYEAQ (reference sequence). Trimming shortened V by 1 base and J by 4 bases, and 7 bases separated the two germline ends. The CDR3 contains 13 residues. The CDR3 spells CASSLGESTEAFF. In nucleotides, the CDR3 is TGTGCCAGCAGCTTAGGGGAGAGCACTGAAGCTTTCTTT.

The V call is TRBV10-1, the J call TRBJ2-3; 11 positions agree with TRBD2. With V trimmed by 0 bases and J by 6 bases, 5 bases remained unmatched. The CDR3 contains 16 residues. The germline V gene has CDR1 WNHNN and CDR2 SYGVQD (reference sequence). The CDR3 is CASSESTGLADDTQYF. As DNA, the CDR3 is TGCGCCAGCAGTGAGTCAACGGGACTAGCGGATGATACGCAGTATTTT.

This chain connects TRBV5-1 to TRBJ1-3; D may be TRBD1 (5 bases). Trimming cost V 3 bases and J 0 bases, with 22 bases left between them. This CDR3 has 19 residues. Germline V gene lookup returns CDR1 SGHRS and CDR2 YFSETQ. The CDR3 here is CASSSRGRAGTSSGNTIYF. The CDR3 nucleotides read TGCGCCAGCAGCTCTCGTGGGAGGGCAGGGACGAGCTCTGGAAACACCATATATTTT.

V usage is TRBV5-1 and J usage is TRBJ1-1; 7 bases map to TRBD1. Per the germline V gene, CDR1 is SGHRS and CDR2 is YFSETQ. V dropped 2 bases and J dropped 3; count of bases not matched to a gene: 4. The CDR3 has 14 amino acids. CDR3 region: CASSLTGEDTEAFF. In DNA form, the CDR3 reads TGCGCCAGCAGCTTAACAGGGGAGGACACTGAAGCTTTCTTT.

This clonotype has ten or more counts. The chain is built from TRBV9 and TRBJ1-6; D unresolved. V lost 1 base and J lost 5, with 13 bases in between. The CDR3 has 16 amino acids. The germline V gene has CDR1 SGDLS and CDR2 YYNGEE. DNA of the CDR3: TGTGCCAGCAGCGTAATGGCTTTTCCGGATAATTCACCCCTCCACTTT. This gives the protein CASSVMAFPDNSPLHF.

This clonotype was seen many times. The CDR3 DNA is TGTGCCAGCAGCCCGGGACAGGGGTACAATGAGCAGTTCTTC. Translating gives CASSPGQGYNEQFF. The V gene is TRBV9, the J gene TRBJ2-1, with 10 bases that match TRBD1. The junction had 2 bases not matched to a gene; V was cut back by 4 bases and J by 4 bases. CDR3 size: 14 residues. Germline V gene sequence: CDR1 SGDLS, CDR2 YYNGEE.

This clonotype appeared many times. This sequence joins TRBV6-2 or TRBV6-3 and TRBJ1-5; D is ambiguous. CDR3 size: 13 residues. CDR1 and CDR2 from the germline V gene are MNHEY and SVGEGT. V lost 2 bases and J lost 11, with 13 bases in between. CDR3 DNA: TGTGCCAGCAGTTACGGTAGAGTATCAGCCCAGCATTTT. As protein: CASSYGRVSAQHF.

This clonotype was observed many times. The gene calls are TRBV15 and TRBJ2-2, with 9 bases matching TRBD1. CDR1 is LNHNV, CDR2 YYDKDF, per germline (reference sequence). The CDR3 runs 17 residues. Losses at the gene ends were 0 bases for V and 8 bases for J; bases not matched to a gene: 10. The CDR3 spells CATSRDPGTGIRGELFF. The CDR3, as DNA: TGTGCCACCAGCAGAGATCCCGGGACAGGGATAAGGGGGGAGCTGTTTTTT.

The genes are TRBV20-1 and TRBJ2-2, with 9 bases aligning to TRBD1. The germline V gene has CDR1 DFQATT and CDR2 SNEGSKA (reference sequence). Trimming at V came to 6 bases and at J to 7 bases, leaving 9 bases not matched to a gene. The CDR3 runs to 14 residues. The CDR3 nucleotides read TGCAGTGCGCTGGGACAGGGTGATTTCGGGGAGCTGTTTTTT. This codes for CSALGQGDFGELFF.

The chain carries TRBV25-1 and TRBJ1-5, with D unclear. The CDR3 contains 14 residues. V was shortened by 5 bases and J by 0 bases, with 8 bases between the two germline ends. Per germline, CDR1 MGHDK and CDR2 SYGVNS. Here the CDR3 DNA reads TGTGCCAGCAGTACAGACCATAGCAATCAGCCCCAGCATTTT. It is translated as CASSTDHSNQPQHF. The entire variable domain, with the rest obtained from reference TRBV25-1 and TRBJ1-5, is as follows: EADIYQTPRYLVIGTGKKITLECSQTMGHDKMYWYQQDPGMELHLIHYSYGVNSTEKGDLSSESTVSRIRTEHFPLTLESARPSHTSQYLCASSTDHSNQPQHFGDGTRLSIL.

This rearrangement joins TRBV2 to TRBJ1-6; 11 nucleotides align to TRBD1. Unmatched junction bases numbered 1, after V lost 5 bases and J lost 1 base. Germline V gives CDR1 SNHLY, CDR2 FYNNEI. CDR3 length: 16 amino acids. The chain's CDR3 is CASSRDRGSYNSPLHF. CDR3 sequence (DNA): TGTGCCAGCAGTCGGGACAGGGGGTCCTATAATTCACCCCTCCACTTT.

The count of this clonotype is one. This chain links TRBV29-1 with TRBJ2-2; maybe TRBD2 (5 bases). The CDR3 is made up of 14 amino acids. The V gene lost 7 bases and the J gene lost 0 bases, with 12 bases spanning the gap. Germline CDR1 reads SQVTM; CDR2 reads ANQGSEA. DNA of the CDR3: TGCAGCGGGGGAGAAGGATCGAACACCGGGGAGCTGTTTTTT. Translation gives CSGGEGSNTGELFF.

The chain uses TRBV24-1 and TRBJ1-5; unclear D gene. This CDR3 comprises 15 residues. Trimming stripped 7 bases from V and 9 bases from J, with 21 bases between. Per the germline V gene, CDR1 is KGHDR and CDR2 is SFDVKD. CDR3 sequence: CATSETRPAVGPQHF. CDR3 DNA: TGTGCCACCAGCGAGACCAGGCCTGCGGTGGGGCCCCAGCATTTT.

This chain connects TRBV19 to TRBJ2-5, with 10 bases lining up with TRBD2. V shed 3 bases and J 1 base; nucleotides not matched to a gene: 5. Germline CDR1 reads LNHDA; CDR2 reads SQIVND (reference sequence). The CDR3 is made up of 16 amino acids. CDR3: CASSMIGLAAQETQYF. CDR3 DNA: TGTGCCAGTAGTATGATCGGACTAGCGGCCCAAGAGACCCAGTACTTC.

The V gene is TRBV6-5, the J gene TRBJ1-1, with D possibly matching TRBD1 (5 bases). CDR1 is MNHEY and CDR2 is SVGAGI in the germline V gene. V was clipped by 5 bases and J by 5 bases, with 12 bases between them. The CDR3 contains 13 residues. The CDR3 reads CASSEMRGTEAFF. The DNA of the CDR3 is TGTGCCAGCAGTGAAATGAGGGGAACTGAAGCTTTCTTT.

This clonotype appeared once. The genes are TRBV5-1 and TRBJ2-1; no firm D call. CDR1 SGHRS and CDR2 YFSETQ come from the germline V gene. The CDR3 totals 12 residues. V gave up 0 bases and J gave up 8 bases, with 6 bases separating them. The CDR3 DNA reads TGCGCCAGCAGCTTGGAGATCGATGAGCAGTTCTTC. This encodes CASSLEIDEQFF.

This clonotype came up a few times. The chain uses TRBV7-8 and TRBJ1-1, with D maybe TRBD1 (5 bases). V lost 5 bases to trimming and J lost 1 base, with 8 bases between them. This CDR3 is 13 amino acids long. Germline V gives CDR1 SGHVS, CDR2 FQNEAQ. The CDR3 DNA sequence: TGTGCCAGCAGCGCCGGACAGAACACTGAAGCTTTCTTT. Amino acid sequence: CASSAGQNTEAFF.

V is TRBV5-4 and J is TRBJ1-1, with 8 bases matching TRBD1. Germline loops: CDR1 SGHNT, CDR2 YYREEE (reference sequence). CDR3 length: 14 amino acids. The trim removed 4 bases at V and 3 bases at J, leaving 5 bases unmatched. CDR3: CASSLRGRYTEAFF. The CDR3 DNA sequence: TGTGCCAGCAGCCTCAGGGGGCGCTACACTGAAGCTTTCTTT.